A single sample gave rise to the 3 T cell receptor beta chains below, sequenced in a study of T cells in Graves' hyperthyroidism and ophthalmopathy. The source material, RNA transcripts, was used to amplify TCR beta CDR3 regions. TCR CDR3 regions were first amplified by RT-PCR with HTBI primers. MiXCR was run by TCRdb on the multiplex PCR reads, yielding one entry per CDR3 protein. The table shows nearly 600,000 distinct CDR3 sequences, with about 14% occurring only once. The sample taken for sequencing was blood. The origin of the receptors is a woman between 18 and 30 years old with Graves' ophthalmopathy.

There are many counts of this clonotype. The rearrangement uses TRBV20-1 and TRBJ2-3; 12 bases match TRBD2. The CDR3 runs 16 residues. Germline CDR1 and CDR2: DFQATT and SNEGSKA (reference sequence). With V trimmed by 2 bases and J by 0 bases, 3 bases remained unmatched. The CDR3: CSARLAGGPSTDTQYF. The CDR3, as DNA: TGCAGTGCTAGACTAGCGGGAGGGCCGAGCACAGATACGCAGTATTTT.

As for this clonotype: A much larger clone lies one base from this, so it may be a read error. The rearrangement links TRBV12-3 or TRBV12-4 to TRBJ2-3, with 9 bases lining up with TRBD2. The CDR3 consists of 13 residues. The V and J ends lost 11 bases and 3 bases, in that order; junction bases with no gene match: 6. The CDR3 region is CAGGRALTDTQYF. The CDR3 DNA reads as TGTGCCGGCGGGAGGGCCCTGACAGATACGCAGTATTTT.

This clonotype showed up just a few times. This chain links TRBV15 with TRBJ2-1; the match to TRBD2 covers 9 bases. Germline V CDR1 and CDR2: LNHNV, YYDKDF (reference sequence). The CDR3 contains 15 residues. The V and J ends lost 4 bases and 9 bases, in that order; junction bases with no gene match: 10. CDR3 sequence: CATSMARTSAAEQFF. As DNA, the CDR3 is TGTGCCACCAGCATGGCGAGGACTAGCGCGGCTGAGCAGTTCTTC.